These 23 T cell receptor beta chains originate from one sample sequenced in a study of T cells in Graves' hyperthyroidism and ophthalmopathy. TCR beta CDR3 regions were amplified from RNA. RT-PCR in the first round (using the HTBI primer set) targeted the TCR CDR3. Each CDR3 protein gets one entry after TCRdb re-called the multiplex PCR reads with MiXCR. Of under 650,000 distinct CDR3 sequences in the sample, 15% to 20% are singletons; the top ten hold 3.8%. The sequenced sample consisted of blood. These receptors came from a woman aged 25 to 39 with Graves' hyperthyroidism.

The sample holds many counts of this clonotype. This chain connects TRBV20-1 to TRBJ1-1; D gene ambiguous. V lost 3 bases and J lost 1, with 6 bases in between. CDR1 DFQATT and CDR2 SNEGSKA come from the germline V gene (reference sequence). The CDR3 extends over 12 amino acids. The CDR3: CSARHRNTEAFF. The CDR3 coding sequence is TGCAGTGCTAGGCACAGGAACACTGAAGCTTTCTTT.

This clonotype was observed at least ten times. The rearrangement links TRBV6-2 or TRBV6-3 to TRBJ1-1; D not resolved. This CDR3 has 13 amino acids. Germline-derived CDR1 and CDR2 are MNHEY and SVGEGT. V lost 5 bases and J lost 5, with 12 bases in between. In DNA form, the CDR3 reads TGTGCCAGCAGTAAAACGGTGGAAACTGAAGCTTTCTTT. The encoded protein is CASSKTVETEAFF.

There are many counts of this clonotype. J is TRBJ1-1 and V is TRBV18; D call uncertain. V lost 2 bases, J lost 3 bases, and 13 bases lay in between. This CDR3 has 15 amino acids. Germline-derived CDR1 and CDR2 are KGHSH and LQKENI. As DNA, the CDR3 is TGTGCCAGCTCACCAGGTGGCGGGGTTGACACTGAAGCTTTCTTT. Translation gives CASSPGGGVDTEAFF.

This clonotype was seen ten or more times. The chain links TRBV11-2 to TRBJ2-3; TRBD2 matches at 10 bases. J lost 4 bases, V lost 4 bases, and 5 bases had no gene match. This CDR3 spans 15 amino acids. The germline V gene encodes CDR1 SGHAT and CDR2 FQNNGV. The CDR3 coding sequence is TGTGCCAGCAGCTCCCCTCTAGCGGGAGCAGATACGCAGTATTTT. Translating it yields CASSSPLAGADTQYF.

This clonotype was observed many times. V is TRBV6-1 and J is TRBJ2-7; 7 bases align to TRBD1. Germline V gene data show CDR1 as MNHNS and CDR2 as SASEGT. J was trimmed by 2 bases and V by 6 bases; bases with no gene match: 7. CDR3 length: 14 residues. The CDR3 region is CASSKAGTAYEQYF. The CDR3 DNA follows: TGTGCCAGCAGCAAAGCCGGGACAGCCTACGAGCAGTACTTC.

This clonotype was recorded at least ten times. V and J are TRBV28 and TRBJ1-2; 7 bases line up with TRBD1. The trim removed 4 bases at V and 4 bases at J, leaving 12 bases unmatched. The germline gives CDR1 MDHEN, CDR2 SYDVKM. The CDR3 contains 16 residues. CDR3 in DNA: TGTGCCAGCAGTTCTCCCCGAGGACAGGAGGGCTATGGCTACACCTTC. Its translation is CASSSPRGQEGYGYTF.

This clonotype was seen more than once but under ten times. The chain has TRBV30 and TRBJ2-5; 9 bases are a match to TRBD2. J lost 9 bases, V lost 4 bases, and 12 bases had no gene match. The germline gives CDR1 GTSNPN, CDR2 SVGIG (reference sequence). The CDR3 runs to 14 residues. This CDR3 reads CAWTRAKSGRPQYF. Written as DNA, the CDR3 is TGTGCCTGGACCCGAGCCAAGAGCGGGAGGCCCCAGTACTTC. The full variable domain, in which reference TRBV30 and TRBJ2-5 provide the parts outside the CDR3, is SQTIHQWPATLVQPVGSPLSLECTVEGTSNPNLYWYRQAAGRGLQLLFYSVGIGQISSEVPQNLSASRPQDRQFILSSKKLLLSDSGFYLCAWTRAKSGRPQYFGPGTRLLVL.

The chain links TRBV20-1 to TRBJ2-7, with 14 bases matching TRBD2. V trimming: 8 bases; J trimming: 7 bases; junction bases outside the gene matches: 13. The CDR3 consists of 15 residues. Germline V gene data show CDR1 as DFQATT and CDR2 as SNEGSKA (reference sequence). CDR3 bases: TGCAGTACCACGAAGGGACTAGCGGGAGCAGGGGAGCAGTACTTC. Translation: CSTTKGLAGAGEQYF.

This clonotype has ten or more counts. The CDR3, as DNA: TGTGCCAGCACCCGACCGGGACAGGGGGACAGTGGCTACACCTTC. Its translation is CASTRPGQGDSGYTF. This chain links TRBV28 with TRBJ1-2, with 11 bases lining up with TRBD1. The V gene's germline CDR1 is MDHEN and CDR2 SYDVKM. This CDR3 contains 15 residues. Germline trimming cut 7 bases from V and 7 bases from J; bases unmatched to any gene: 11.

A remark on this clonotype: This may arise from a read error, as a much more abundant clone is one base away. The genes are TRBV28 and TRBJ2-6; perhaps D is TRBD1 or TRBD2 (5 bases each). V shed 6 bases and J shed 0 bases, with 21 bases lying between them. This CDR3 is 19 amino acids long. Germline V gives CDR1 MDHEN, CDR2 SYDVKM. The chain's CDR3 is CASSPISGTASSGANVLTF. CDR3 coding DNA: TGTGCCAGCAGCCCTATTTCCGGGACGGCGAGCTCTGGGGCCAACGTCCTGACTTTC.

There are a few counts of this clonotype. Possible read error: a much larger clone is one base away. The rearrangement uses TRBV12-3 or TRBV12-4 and TRBJ2-1; D is tentatively TRBD1 or TRBD2 (5 bases each). The CDR3 length is 14 residues. The CDR3 region is CASSPGTDPHEQSF. CDR3 sequence (DNA): TGTGCCAGCAGTCCCGGGACCGATCCACATGAGCAGTCCTTC.

CDR3 in DNA: TGCAGCGTTTCCGGGGACAGCTCCCAAGAGACCCAGTACTTC. Translating it yields CSVSGDSSQETQYF. The chain combines TRBV29-1 with TRBJ2-5, with 7 bases matching TRBD1. V was clipped by 5 bases and J by 1 base; unmatched bases: 7. The length of the CDR3 is 14 residues. Germline-derived CDR1 and CDR2 are SQVTM and ANQGSEA.

The sample holds many counts of this clonotype. The chain is built from TRBV12-3 or TRBV12-4 and TRBJ1-4; D gene ambiguous. Trimming removed 6 bases at V and 6 bases at J, with 8 bases between. There are 12 residues in the CDR3. The CDR3 protein is CASRPSYEKLFF. The DNA of the CDR3 is TGTGCCAGCAGACCTTCGTATGAAAAACTGTTTTTT.

The table lists this clonotype with a few counts. The rearrangement joins TRBV5-1 to TRBJ1-2; D not certain. This CDR3 has 17 amino acids. Germline lookup yields CDR1 SGHRS and CDR2 YFSETQ. The V gene lost 4 bases and the J gene lost 7 bases, with 26 bases spanning the gap. The CDR3 reads CASSIDPGRNDRIGYTF. The CDR3 DNA follows: TGCGCCAGCAGCATAGACCCTGGACGAAATGATCGAATTGGCTACACCTTC.

This clonotype was seen repeatedly, ten times or more. The J gene is TRBJ2-7, the V gene TRBV6-1; 8 nucleotides line up with TRBD2. Unmatched junction bases numbered 11, after V lost 5 bases and J lost 2 bases. CDR3 length equals 16 residues. The germline gives CDR1 MNHNS, CDR2 SASEGT. CDR3 residues: CASSTGTSSPAYEQYF. CDR3 nucleotides: TGTGCCAGCAGTACCGGGACTAGTAGTCCCGCCTACGAGCAGTACTTC.

This clonotype has a handful of counts. The genes are TRBV6-5 and TRBJ1-2; D gene unclear. Trimming shortened V by 0 bases and J by 7 bases, and 3 bases separated the two germline ends. This CDR3 has 11 residues. Germline V gives CDR1 MNHEY, CDR2 SVGAGI. The CDR3 here is CASSYSSGYTF. The CDR3 region has the DNA TGTGCCAGCAGTTACTCAAGTGGCTACACCTTC.

This clonotype was observed at least ten times. This chain links TRBV18 with TRBJ1-1; D is uncertain. The CDR3 length is 14 residues. Trimming cost V 1 base and J 3 bases, with 9 bases left between them. CDR1 is KGHSH and CDR2 is LQKENI in the germline V gene. The CDR3 DNA sequence: TGTGCCAGCTCACCACTGACGGAACACACTGAAGCTTTCTTT. This codes for CASSPLTEHTEAFF.

This clonotype came up many times. This chain links TRBV12-3 or TRBV12-4 with TRBJ1-4, with a possible D match to TRBD1 (5 bases). V lost 4 bases and J lost 0, with 6 bases in between. This CDR3 is built from 14 residues. CDR3 bases: TGTGCCAGCAGTTGGACATCAACTAATGAAAAACTGTTTTTT. It codes for CASSWTSTNEKLFF.

The table lists this clonotype with a few counts. The chain carries TRBV9 and TRBJ2-1, with 9 bases fitting TRBD2. V lost 3 bases and J lost 4; bases outside the gene matches: 8. There are 16 residues in the CDR3. The germline V gene encodes CDR1 SGDLS and CDR2 YYNGEE. In nucleotides, the CDR3 is TGTGCCAGCAGCGCGAGACTAGCGGTACTGTACAATGAGCAGTTCTTC. Its protein is CASSARLAVLYNEQFF.

This clonotype occurred many times. Written as DNA, the CDR3 is TGTGCCAGCAGCTTAGGAACAGGAGCCTATGGCTACACCTTC. Amino acid sequence: CASSLGTGAYGYTF. The chain recombines TRBV11-2 with TRBJ1-2; tentatively, D is TRBD1 (5 bases). Looked up from germline, CDR1 is SGHAT and CDR2 is FQNNGV. This CDR3 is 14 amino acids long. V gave up 1 base and J gave up 4 bases, with 10 bases separating them.

This clonotype was seen many times. The rearrangement links TRBV5-6 to TRBJ2-1; D unresolved. The CDR3 sequence is 15 residues long. Trimming shortened V by 0 bases and J by 4 bases, and 11 bases separated the two germline ends. The germline gives CDR1 SGHDT, CDR2 YYEEEE. The CDR3 loop is CASSLELQMYNEQFF. In DNA, the CDR3 is TGTGCCAGCAGCTTGGAACTTCAAATGTACAATGAGCAGTTCTTC.

This clonotype was detected many times. The V and J genes are TRBV28 and TRBJ2-1; D is unclear. Germline V gene sequence: CDR1 MDHEN, CDR2 SYDVKM. CDR3 length: 16 residues. V was cut by 1 base and J by 3 bases, with 13 bases left in between. The chain's CDR3 is CASSLLSISGYNEQFF. In DNA, the CDR3 is TGTGCCAGCAGTTTATTATCTATAAGTGGCTACAATGAGCAGTTCTTC.

This clonotype was observed once. The chain is built from TRBV19 and TRBJ1-1; D not resolved. CDR3 length: 10 amino acids. Looked up from germline, CDR1 is LNHDA and CDR2 is SQIVND (reference sequence). V was clipped by 9 bases and J by 8 bases, with 10 bases between them. The CDR3 spells CASSAGEAFF. The CDR3, as DNA: TGTGCCAGCTCCGCAGGAGAAGCTTTCTTT. The whole variable domain, filled in from reference TRBV19 and TRBJ1-1, reads DGGITQSPKYLFRKEGQNVTLSCEQNLNHDAMYWYRQDPGQGLRLIYYSQIVNDFQKGDIAEGYSVSREKKESFPLTVTSAQKNPTAFYLCASSAGEAFFGQGTRLTVV.